This entry features one T cell receptor (beta chain) sequence. Its target is unknown. Cultured cells yielded isolated CD4+ T cells after 10 to 11 days. As their vaccination, participants received two doses of either BNT162b2 or mRNA-1273. According to the study, vaccine recipients showed no prior SARS-CoV-2 infection and negative nucleocapsid antibodies. This entry is derived from a study of vaccination effects on CD4 cells after COVID-19. Study context: About 2.2 million PBMC per well were cultured with approximately 9 IU/ml IL-2 and roughly 10 ug/ml peptides. Study-level points and caveats: The study got few convalescent patients and did not collect any early post-infection timepoints.

Measured with immunoSEQ multiplex PCR; TCRdb has only the in-frame clones, and not every one. The profile shows 35,000 to 55,000 clones, 72% of them singletons. V shed 6 bases and J 5 bases; nucleotides not matched to a gene: 5. The CDR3 contains 15 residues. Per the germline V gene, CDR1 is MDHEN and CDR2 is SYDVKM. This TCR derives from a human donor who received a COVID-19 vaccine. This chain uses TRBV28 with TRBJ1-6; TRBD1 aligns across 9 bases. Sequenced material: CD4+ T cells from PBMCs cultured without peptide, taken after COVID-19 vaccination. CDR3 nucleotides: TGTGCCAGCAGCACCGGGACAGGGAATAATTCACCCCTCCACTTT. This gives the protein CASSTGTGNNSPLHF.